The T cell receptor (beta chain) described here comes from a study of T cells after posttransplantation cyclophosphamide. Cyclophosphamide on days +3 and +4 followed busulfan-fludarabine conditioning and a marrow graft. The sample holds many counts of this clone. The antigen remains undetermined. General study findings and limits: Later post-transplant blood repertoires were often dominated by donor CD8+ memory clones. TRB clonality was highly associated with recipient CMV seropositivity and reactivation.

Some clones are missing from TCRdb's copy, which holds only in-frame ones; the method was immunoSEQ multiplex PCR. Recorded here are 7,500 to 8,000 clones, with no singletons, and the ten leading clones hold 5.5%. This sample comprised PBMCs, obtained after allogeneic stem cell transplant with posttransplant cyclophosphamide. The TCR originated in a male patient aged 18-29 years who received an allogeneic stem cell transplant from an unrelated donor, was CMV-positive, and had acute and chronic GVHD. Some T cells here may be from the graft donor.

CDR3 bases: TGTGCCAGCAGCGCCTCAGGGAAGACTGAAGCTTTCTTT. This sequence encodes CASSASGKTEAFF. This chain connects TRBV5-5 to TRBJ1-1; D is possibly TRBD1 (5 bases). CDR1 is SGHKS and CDR2 is YYEKEE in the germline V gene (reference sequence). This CDR3 is 13 amino acids long. Trimming stripped 4 bases from V and 5 bases from J, with 12 bases between.